Below, 9 T cell receptor beta chains from the same sample are listed, as sequenced in a study of blood T cells in healthy people across ages. Through a sample-barcoded 5' primer and a J-beta primer mix, a second PCR was run for roughly 6 to 12 cycles. TCRdb re-called the 5' RACE reads with MiXCR, one entry per CDR3 protein. The sample lists 750,000 to 850,000 distinct CDR3 sequences, around 25% seen once, with approximately 4% in the top ten. In addition, the sample was reused for a study of T cells of mothers and their children.

The specimen sequenced was blood. The receptors originated from a boy aged 5-17 years in good health.

The V call is TRBV7-9, the J call TRBJ2-5; the D is unclear. The tail of the sequence fits TRBJ2-1 better, so the J call may be wrong. The CDR3 is made up of 12 amino acids. The germline V gene encodes CDR1 SEHNR and CDR2 FQNEAQ (reference sequence). DNA for the CDR3: TGTGCCAGCCACTCCAACTACAATGAGCAGTTCTTC. It specifies CASHSNYNEQFF.

This clonotype was picked up a small number of times. The rearrangement joins TRBV5-1 to TRBJ2-5, with unresolved D. V was cut by 1 base and J by 0 bases, with 7 bases left in between. This CDR3 has 14 residues. In germline, CDR1 is SGHRS, CDR2 YFSETQ. The CDR3 loop is CASSLPHNQETQYF. DNA for the CDR3: TGCGCCAGCAGCTTGCCACACAACCAAGAGACCCAGTACTTC.

The chain carries TRBV7-2 and TRBJ2-3; D is unclear. The CDR3 extends over 13 amino acids. V was cut by 1 base and J by 5 bases, with 7 bases left in between. Germline V gene sequence: CDR1 SGHTA, CDR2 FQGNSA. The CDR3 bases are TGTGCCAGCAGCTTAGGGGTCGGAGATACGCAGTATTTT. It yields the protein CASSLGVGDTQYF.

This clonotype was observed a handful of times. The chain is built from TRBV7-9 and TRBJ2-7, with 8 nucleotides matching TRBD1. CDR3 length: 14 amino acids. V shed 5 bases and J 5 bases; nucleotides not matched to a gene: 8. Per the germline V gene, CDR1 is SEHNR and CDR2 is FQNEAQ (reference sequence). CDR3 protein: CASSKRTGKDEQYF. The DNA for the CDR3 is TGTGCCAGCAGCAAACGGACAGGGAAGGACGAGCAGTACTTC.

This clonotype was found many times. The gene calls are TRBV10-3 and TRBJ2-6; TRBD1 or TRBD2 may be the D gene (5 bases each). With 0 bases removed from V and 0 bases from J, the gap between germline ends came to 6 bases. The germline V gene has CDR1 ENHRY and CDR2 SYGVKD. The CDR3 runs 16 residues. The CDR3 sequence is CAISESGVSGANVLTF. The CDR3 DNA is TGTGCCATCAGTGAGTCGGGGGTCTCTGGGGCCAACGTCCTGACTTTC.

This clonotype has just a few counts. The chain recombines TRBV20-1 with TRBJ2-1; 10 nucleotides agree with TRBD2. The germline gives CDR1 DFQATT, CDR2 SNEGSKA (reference sequence). Losses at the gene ends were 7 bases for V and 0 bases for J; bases not matched to a gene: 12. The CDR3 extends over 17 amino acids. In DNA, the CDR3 is TGCAGTGACCGTAGGGCGCGGACTAGCGGCTCCTACAATGAGCAGTTCTTC. Translating gives CSDRRARTSGSYNEQFF.

This clonotype was seen only a few times. The V gene is TRBV28, the J gene TRBJ1-6; weak D call: TRBD1 (5 bases). Germline V gene data show CDR1 as MDHEN and CDR2 as SYDVKM. Trimming removed 5 bases at V and 8 bases at J, with 16 bases between. CDR3 length: 15 amino acids. This CDR3 is CASSESRGFDSPLHF. DNA of the CDR3: TGTGCCAGCAGTGAATCGAGGGGTTTTGATTCACCCCTCCACTTT.

The chain carries TRBV10-3 and TRBJ1-2; D is undetermined. Germline V gene lookup returns CDR1 ENHRY and CDR2 SYGVKD. The CDR3 sequence is 13 residues long. Trimming shortened V by 6 bases and J by 2 bases, and 10 bases separated the two germline ends. The CDR3 DNA reads TGTGCCATCAGATGGACGGAGAACTATGGCTACACCTTC. Protein product: CAIRWTENYGYTF.

This clonotype was found a few times. The chain combines TRBV29-1 with TRBJ1-1; no clear D. This CDR3 is 11 amino acids long. Germline CDR1 reads SQVTM; CDR2 reads ANQGSEA. The V gene lost 6 bases and the J gene lost 8 bases, with 13 bases spanning the gap. In DNA, the CDR3 is TGCAGCGTCGTACAACTTTCGGAAGCTTTCTTT. Translated, it gives CSVVQLSEAFF.